The 26 T cell receptor beta chains below come from one sample, sequenced in a study of blood T cells in healthy people across ages. Combining a sample-barcoded 5' primer with a J-beta primer mix, a second PCR ran for roughly 7 to 11 cycles. TCRdb itself ran the 5' RACE reads through MiXCR, one entry per CDR3 protein. The sample yields approximately 580,000 distinct CDR3 sequences, around 24% seen once. These data also formed part of another study, on T cells of mothers and their children.

The sequenced sample was blood. Receptors were obtained from a boy younger than 18 in good health.

The chain is built from TRBV27 and TRBJ2-3, with 8 bases fitting TRBD2. Trimming removed 3 bases from V and 5 bases from J; junction bases left unmatched: 7. Germline CDR1 reads MNHEY; CDR2 reads SMNVEV (reference sequence). CDR3 length: 15 amino acids. CDR3 sequence: CASSFIGLAGDTQYF. DNA of the CDR3: TGTGCCAGCAGTTTTATAGGGCTAGCGGGAGATACGCAGTATTTT.

As to this clonotype: One end of the junction is discordant with germline, which a read error may explain. The genes are TRBV28 and TRBJ2-5, with 9 bases identical to TRBD2. Germline V lookup: CDR1 MDHEN, CDR2 SYDVKM. The CDR3 length is 14 residues. The CDR3 loop is CASTLGGGRAEAFF. The CDR3 nucleotides are TGTGCCAGCACCCTGGGAGGCGGGAGGGCCGAGGCGTTCTTC.

The chain is built from TRBV12-3 or TRBV12-4 and TRBJ2-7; D not certain. V lost 5 bases to trimming and J lost 6 bases, with 8 bases between them. CDR3 length equals 11 residues. The CDR3 DNA sequence: TGTGCCAGCAGTGAATTCGGCGAGCAGTACTTC. The encoded protein is CASSEFGEQYF.

This clonotype was observed a handful of times. This chain joins TRBV30 and TRBJ2-4; D is possibly TRBD2 (5 bases). Trimming took 1 base from V and 0 from J, leaving 10 bases between them. This CDR3 is 15 amino acids long. The germline V gene encodes CDR1 GTSNPN and CDR2 SVGIG (reference sequence). The CDR3: CAWSDGLVAKNIQYF. As DNA, the CDR3 is TGTGCCTGGAGTGATGGACTGGTAGCCAAAAACATTCAGTACTTC.

The chain carries TRBV2 and TRBJ1-4; the match to TRBD1 covers 7 bases. Germline trimming cut 7 bases from V and 0 bases from J; bases unmatched to any gene: 5. Germline CDR1 SNHLY, CDR2 FYNNEI. CDR3 length: 15 residues. The CDR3 loop reads CASIRDSATNEKLFF. In DNA form, the CDR3 reads TGTGCCAGCATTAGGGACAGTGCAACTAATGAAAAACTGTTTTTT.

This chain joins TRBV18 and TRBJ2-6; maybe TRBD1 (5 bases). V shed 1 base and J shed 2 bases, with 21 bases lying between them. Germline V gives CDR1 KGHSH, CDR2 LQKENI. The CDR3 totals 20 residues. The CDR3 sequence: CASSPRYRPLRSTGANVLTF. The CDR3 DNA reads as TGTGCCAGCTCACCACGTTACAGGCCACTCAGGTCGACTGGGGCCAACGTCCTGACTTTC. The whole variable domain, filled in from reference TRBV18 and TRBJ2-6, reads NAGVMQNPRHLVRRRGQEARLRCSPMKGHSHVYWYRQLPEEGLKFMVYLQKENIIDESGMPKERFSAEFPKEGPSILRIQQVVRGDSAAYFCASSPRYRPLRSTGANVLTFGAGSRLTVL.

This clonotype has more than one count but fewer than ten. V is TRBV27 and J is TRBJ2-7, with D possibly matching TRBD2 (5 bases). CDR1 and CDR2 (germline): MNHEY, SMNVEV (reference sequence). The CDR3 spans 15 residues. The V end was cut by 6 bases, the J end by 4 bases, with 19 bases between. DNA of the CDR3: TGTGCCAGCAGCCCCGAGGCTAGCATATTTTACGAGCAGTACTTC. Translation: CASSPEASIFYEQYF.

The V and J genes are TRBV6-5 and TRBJ2-5; TRBD1 is a possible D gene (6 bases). V lost 5 bases to trimming and J lost 4 bases, with 14 bases between them. This CDR3 spans 14 amino acids. Germline CDR1 is MNHEY and CDR2 is SVGAGI. The CDR3 loop reads CASSTRTAGETQYF. Written as DNA, the CDR3 is TGTGCCAGCAGTACGCGGACAGCCGGAGAGACCCAGTACTTC.

The gene calls are TRBV5-6 and TRBJ2-3, with 10 nucleotides matching TRBD2. The trim removed 5 bases at V and 5 bases at J, leaving 8 bases unmatched. Germline CDR1 reads SGHDT; CDR2 reads YYEEEE. The length of the CDR3 is 15 residues. CDR3 nucleotides: TGTGCCAGCAGTCGTCCAGCGGGGGGGTTAGATACGCAGTATTTT. Amino acid sequence: CASSRPAGGLDTQYF.

In its sample, this clonotype was seen a few times. This chain uses TRBV14 with TRBJ1-2; no clear D gene. The CDR3 runs to 14 residues. Trimming took 0 bases from V and 3 from J, leaving 8 bases between them. Germline lookup yields CDR1 SGHDN and CDR2 FVKESK. The CDR3 region is CASSQDTGYYGYTF. The DNA of the CDR3 is TGTGCCAGCAGCCAAGATACGGGGTACTATGGCTACACCTTC.

In its sample, this clonotype was seen many times. This chain connects TRBV29-1 to TRBJ2-1; D is undetermined. Trimming stripped 4 bases from V and 0 bases from J, with 10 bases between. Germline-derived CDR1 and CDR2 are SQVTM and ANQGSEA. The CDR3 covers 14 residues. CDR3 DNA sequence: TGCAGCGTTGTCTACATCAGCTCCTACAATGAGCAGTTCTTC. Amino acid sequence: CSVVYISSYNEQFF.

The gene calls are TRBV20-1 and TRBJ1-4, with 9 bases aligning to TRBD1. Germline lookup yields CDR1 DFQATT and CDR2 SNEGSKA (reference sequence). The CDR3 is 15 amino acids. V dropped 7 bases and J dropped 0; count of bases not matched to a gene: 6. CDR3 in amino acids: CSGTGGSSTNEKLFF. CDR3 in DNA: TGCAGTGGTACAGGGGGCAGTTCAACTAATGAAAAACTGTTTTTT.

The rearrangement links TRBV7-2 to TRBJ2-5, with D possibly TRBD2 on 7 matching bases. The end of the DNA aligns better with TRBJ2-7, so the J call may be wrong. Germline values: CDR1 SGHTA, CDR2 FQGNSA. The length of the CDR3 is 15 residues. CDR3 coding DNA: TGTGCCAGCAGCTTAGTTGCGGGGGCGGTATACGAGCAGTACTTC. Its translation: CASSLVAGAVYEQYF.

This chain uses TRBV6-5 with TRBJ2-6, with a tentative D call TRBD1 (5 bases). Germline assignment: CDR1 MNHEY and CDR2 SVGAGI. The length of the CDR3 is 17 residues. The V and J ends lost 3 bases and 0 bases respectively, with 12 bases between them. CDR3 residues: CASSYSTGPSGANVLTF. The CDR3 DNA reads as TGTGCCAGCAGTTATTCCACAGGCCCCTCTGGGGCCAACGTCCTGACTTTC.

In this sample, this clonotype turned up many times. The rearrangement joins TRBV12-3 or TRBV12-4 to TRBJ2-5; 8 bases align to TRBD1. The CDR3 runs to 16 residues. The V gene end was trimmed by 9 bases and the J gene end by 2 bases; junction bases not matched to a gene: 14. The CDR3 sequence is CASFAGTGARQETQYF. The CDR3 bases are TGTGCCAGTTTCGCTGGGACAGGAGCCCGACAAGAGACCCAGTACTTC.

The V call is TRBV9, the J call TRBJ2-5; TRBD1 matches at 8 bases. The end of the DNA fits TRBJ2-1 better, so the J call may be wrong. The CDR3 has 15 amino acids. Germline CDR1 and CDR2: SGDLS and YYNGEE. CDR3 sequence (DNA): TGTGCCAGCAGCGTAGTAGGACAGGGCTACAATGAGCAGTTCTTC. Amino acids: CASSVVGQGYNEQFF.

A few counts support this clonotype. A junction boundary mismatches the germline segment, possibly from a read error. V usage is TRBV4-3 and J usage is TRBJ2-1; TRBD1 aligns across 7 bases. This CDR3 contains 16 residues. Germline lookup yields CDR1 LGHNA and CDR2 YSLEER. The DNA for the CDR3 is TGCACCAGCAGCCTGGGGACAGCACTTCCCTACAATGAGCAGTTCTTC. This sequence encodes CTSSLGTALPYNEQFF.

The chain combines TRBV20-1 with TRBJ2-5; 16 positions agree with TRBD2. The DNA end favors TRBJ2-7, so the J call may be wrong. The CDR3 extends over 18 amino acids. Germline lookup yields CDR1 DFQATT and CDR2 SNEGSKA (reference sequence). The CDR3 nucleotides read TGCAGTGCTAGAGCGGGACTAGCGGGAGGGCCGGGGTCCTACGAGCAGTACTTC. It encodes CSARAGLAGGPGSYEQYF.

The chain carries TRBV19 and TRBJ2-1, with a tentative D call TRBD2 (6 bases). CDR3 length equals 16 residues. Between the trimmed V and J ends, which lost 6 bases and 2 bases, there was a span of 17 bases. CDR1 and CDR2 from the germline V gene are LNHDA and SQIVND (reference sequence). The CDR3: CASSLGTSPPYNEQFF. CDR3 coding DNA: TGTGCCAGTAGCCTCGGGACTTCGCCCCCCTACAATGAGCAGTTCTTC.

This clonotype appeared a few times. CDR3 in DNA: TGTGCCAGCAGCCAGACCCAAGAGACCCAGTACTTC. Residues: CASSQTQETQYF. The chain recombines TRBV3-1 with TRBJ2-5; no reliable D call. There are 12 residues in the CDR3. CDR1 and CDR2 from the germline V gene are LGHDT and YNNKEL (reference sequence). Trimming cost V 3 bases and J 1 base, with 3 bases left between them.

This clonotype was detected only a few times. The chain uses TRBV19 and TRBJ1-1, with D possibly TRBD1 on 5 matching bases. There are 16 residues in the CDR3. With 6 bases removed from V and 4 bases from J, the gap between germline ends came to 21 bases. Germline CDR1 is LNHDA and CDR2 is SQIVND (reference sequence). CDR3 sequence reads: CASSMGVRGIGTEAFF. The CDR3 region has the DNA TGTGCCAGTAGCATGGGGGTCCGGGGGATCGGCACTGAAGCTTTCTTT.

This clonotype has a handful of counts. J is TRBJ2-2 and V is TRBV7-9; TRBD1 matches 7 bases. The CDR3 consists of 16 residues. Trimming took 10 bases from V and 0 from J; bases not matched to a gene: 11. CDR1 SEHNR and CDR2 FQNEAQ come from the germline V gene (reference sequence). The CDR3 DNA reads as TGTGCCACCACCACCGCCGGGACAGCGAACACCGGGGAGCTGTTTTTT. Translating gives CATTTAGTANTGELFF.

The rearrangement uses TRBV19 and TRBJ2-5; 11 bases are shared with TRBD2. Germline V gene lookup returns CDR1 LNHDA and CDR2 SQIVND (reference sequence). Unmatched junction bases numbered 6, after V lost 4 bases and J lost 5 bases. This CDR3 spans 15 amino acids. CDR3 loop: CASSTLAGGGETQYF. The CDR3 coding sequence is TGTGCCAGTAGTACTCTAGCGGGAGGTGGTGAGACCCAGTACTTC.

The chain has TRBV25-1 and TRBJ2-7, with TRBD1 identical over 9 bases. Germline V gives CDR1 MGHDK, CDR2 SYGVNS. The CDR3 is 13 residues long. Unmatched junction bases numbered 5, after V lost 5 bases and J lost 6 bases. CDR3 loop: CASSQGTGIEQYF. The CDR3 region has the DNA TGTGCCAGCAGTCAGGGGACAGGGATCGAGCAGTACTTC.

As concerns this clonotype: The junction departs from germline at one end; a sequencing error may be responsible. This chain links TRBV24-1 with TRBJ2-5, with a tentative D call TRBD2 (6 bases). CDR1 and CDR2 from the germline V gene are KGHDR and SFDVKD. CDR3 length equals 15 residues. CDR3 in amino acids: CVTSESGLRQETQYF. DNA for the CDR3: TGTGTCACCAGTGAGTCGGGACTTCGCCAAGAGACCCAGTACTTC.

V usage is TRBV5-1 and J usage is TRBJ2-4; TRBD2 matches at 8 bases. With V trimmed by 3 bases and J by 4 bases, 6 bases remained unmatched. The CDR3 totals 15 residues. Looked up from germline, CDR1 is SGHRS and CDR2 is YFSETQ. CDR3 residues: CASSSRGLDKNIQYF. The CDR3 DNA reads TGCGCCAGCAGCTCTAGGGGACTAGATAAAAACATTCAGTACTTC.